This passage covers 14 T cell receptor beta chains from one sample sequenced in a study of radiation and T cells in renal cell carcinoma. Sequenced by immunoSEQ multiplex PCR; TCRdb stores in-frame clones only, minus some. The data contain some 150,000 clones, about 87% of them singletons. Regarding time point: blood 2 weeks post-SBRT. Described treatment: 15 Gy SBRT to primary tumor, nephrectomy 4 weeks later. This sample comprised blood, obtained from a patient whose treatment included radiotherapy and nephrectomy. The receptors here all came from a woman aged 45 to 65 with renal cell carcinoma.

The chain recombines TRBV2 with TRBJ2-1; 15 bases are a match to TRBD2. The CDR3 has 18 residues. J gave up 6 bases and V 5 bases, and 11 bases lay outside the gene matches. From germline, CDR1 is SNHLY and CDR2 FYNNEI. CDR3 sequence: CASSTPRTSGGAGNEQFF. In DNA, the CDR3 is TGTGCCAGCAGTACTCCGAGGACTAGCGGGGGGGCCGGCAATGAGCAGTTCTTC.

The chain combines TRBV11-2 with TRBJ2-3, with no clear D. The germline V gene has CDR1 SGHAT and CDR2 FQNNGV. The CDR3 loop spans 15 amino acids. Trimming shortened V by 5 bases and J by 0 bases, and 12 bases separated the two germline ends. The CDR3 sequence is CASSLERPSTDTQYF. CDR3 coding DNA: TGTGCCAGCAGCCTTGAGAGACCCAGCACAGATACGCAGTATTTT.

This rearrangement joins TRBV5-6 to TRBJ2-7; tentative D call: TRBD2 (5 bases). This CDR3 contains 17 residues. Germline V gene data show CDR1 as SGHDT and CDR2 as YYEEEE. The V gene lost 4 bases and the J gene lost 0 bases, with 20 bases spanning the gap. In DNA form, the CDR3 reads TGTGCCAGCAGCACACTAATTGACTATCAGAGCTCCTACGAGCAGTACTTC. This translates into CASSTLIDYQSSYEQYF.

The chain carries TRBV6-5 and TRBJ1-2; D may be TRBD1 (5 bases). The ends were cut back, 0 bases at V and 4 bases at J, with 15 bases in the middle. Germline V gene data show CDR1 as MNHEY and CDR2 as SVGAGI. This CDR3 comprises 16 residues. The CDR3 DNA is TGTGCCAGCAGTTACTCGAGTGGGGTGGGACCCTATGGCTACACCTTC. Residues: CASSYSSGVGPYGYTF.

The table lists this clone with a count of one. The chain uses TRBV6-5 and TRBJ2-2; 7 bases agree with TRBD1. Per the germline V gene, CDR1 is MNHEY and CDR2 is SVGAGI. After removal of 1 base from V and 8 bases from J, the junction contained 4 bases not matched to a gene. CDR3 length: 14 amino acids. The CDR3 is CASSYLDRVGELFF. The DNA for the CDR3 is TGTGCCAGCAGTTACTTAGACAGGGTAGGGGAGCTGTTTTTT.

The chain joins TRBV18 to TRBJ2-7; TRBD1 matches 7 bases. The CDR3 loop spans 15 amino acids. Germline trimming cut 6 bases from V and 3 bases from J; bases unmatched to any gene: 11. CDR1 KGHSH and CDR2 LQKENI come from the germline V gene. CDR3 nucleotides: TGTGCCAGCTCCCGAACCGGGACAGACTTCTACGAGCAGTACTTC. As protein: CASSRTGTDFYEQYF.

This chain links TRBV5-5 with TRBJ1-4; D unresolved. V was cut by 0 bases and J by 4 bases, with 7 bases left in between. CDR1 and CDR2 (germline): SGHKS, YYEKEE (reference sequence). The CDR3 covers 14 residues. DNA for the CDR3: TGTGCCAGCAGCTTGGCCCATGGTAATGAAAAACTGTTTTTT. The encoded protein is CASSLAHGNEKLFF.

This chain links TRBV13 with TRBJ1-4; no definite D call. The CDR3 runs to 15 residues. Looked up from germline, CDR1 is PRHDT and CDR2 is FYEKMQ (reference sequence). V was cut by 1 base and J by 6 bases, with 12 bases left in between. The CDR3 is CASSLVGRRDEKLFF. In DNA, the CDR3 is TGTGCCAGCAGCTTAGTAGGCAGGAGAGATGAAAAACTGTTTTTT.

The J gene is TRBJ1-5, the V gene TRBV19; 8 nucleotides agree with TRBD1. This CDR3 is built from 14 residues. The ends lost 4 bases at V and 5 bases at J; junction bases unmatched: 4. From germline, CDR1 is LNHDA and CDR2 SQIVND (reference sequence). DNA for the CDR3: TGTGCCAGTAGTACCATACAGGGGGATCAGCCCCAGCATTTT. Its translation: CASSTIQGDQPQHF.

The chain recombines TRBV19 with TRBJ2-2; perhaps D is TRBD1 or TRBD2 (6 bases each). The V end was cut by 3 bases, the J end by 2 bases, with 10 bases between. Germline CDR1 and CDR2: LNHDA and SQIVND (reference sequence). The CDR3 sequence is 15 residues long. CDR3 DNA sequence: TGTGCCAGTAGTATCTCCGGGGGCAACACCGGGGAGCTGTTTTTT. Protein sequence: CASSISGGNTGELFF.

This rearrangement joins TRBV7-8 to TRBJ1-1; tentatively, D is TRBD1 (5 bases). V was clipped by 1 base and J by 9 bases, with 15 bases between them. This CDR3 region has 14 residues. Per the germline V gene, CDR1 is SGHVS and CDR2 is FQNEAQ. CDR3 sequence: CASSLEGTRGKAFF. CDR3 coding DNA: TGTGCCAGCAGCTTAGAAGGTACTAGGGGCAAAGCTTTCTTT.

This rearrangement joins TRBV19 to TRBJ2-5; D is possibly TRBD2 (6 bases). V lost 0 bases and J 5 bases, leaving 13 bases between the germline ends. CDR1 and CDR2 from the germline V gene are LNHDA and SQIVND (reference sequence). The CDR3 runs to 15 residues. The CDR3 is CASSIDGAGGETQYF. The CDR3 DNA reads as TGTGCCAGTAGTATAGATGGAGCGGGTGGCGAGACCCAGTACTTC.

J is TRBJ1-6 and V is TRBV6-1; D gene uncertain. V lost 2 bases and J 0 bases, leaving 8 bases between the germline ends. CDR1 MNHNS and CDR2 SASEGT come from the germline V gene. This CDR3 region has 16 residues. The CDR3 loop is CASSEHSRSYNSPLHF. CDR3 nucleotide sequence: TGTGCCAGCAGTGAACACAGTCGCTCCTATAATTCACCCCTCCACTTT.

The count of this clone is one. The chain recombines TRBV5-6 with TRBJ2-1; D unresolved. The ends were cut back, 3 bases at V and 8 bases at J, with 6 bases in the middle. Germline assignment: CDR1 SGHDT and CDR2 YYEEEE. The CDR3 has 11 amino acids. CDR3 residues: CASSSLDEQFF. The CDR3 bases are TGTGCCAGCAGCTCCTTGGATGAGCAGTTCTTC.